The clone carrying this TCR beta chain was counted ten times or more. CD25-based Treg depletion was applied to purified naive CD4+ T cells. V lost 6 bases to trimming and J lost 3 bases; unmatched junction nucleotides: 8. Germline loops: CDR1 MNHEY, CDR2 SVGAGI. The CDR3 is 15 residues long. After constant-region reverse-primer amplification, full-length variable regions underwent semi-nested PCR with Nested Universal Primer A. In TCRdb, the 5' RACE reads were re-called with MiXCR into one record per CDR3 protein. The table shows 53,000 or so distinct CDR3 sequences, with about 24% occurring only once.

Sequencing was done on a sample of tumor-infiltrating naive CD4+ T cells sorted from the breast tumor. The subset was: naive CD4+ T cells, CD4+CD45RA+CD25-. The chain is built from TRBV6-5 and TRBJ1-2; 9 nucleotides agree with TRBD1. This sequence originates from a female donor with breast cancer. The CDR3 DNA sequence: TGTGCCAGCAGAAAACCTCGGGACAGGGACTATGGCTACACCTTC. Protein: CASRKPRDRDYGYTF.